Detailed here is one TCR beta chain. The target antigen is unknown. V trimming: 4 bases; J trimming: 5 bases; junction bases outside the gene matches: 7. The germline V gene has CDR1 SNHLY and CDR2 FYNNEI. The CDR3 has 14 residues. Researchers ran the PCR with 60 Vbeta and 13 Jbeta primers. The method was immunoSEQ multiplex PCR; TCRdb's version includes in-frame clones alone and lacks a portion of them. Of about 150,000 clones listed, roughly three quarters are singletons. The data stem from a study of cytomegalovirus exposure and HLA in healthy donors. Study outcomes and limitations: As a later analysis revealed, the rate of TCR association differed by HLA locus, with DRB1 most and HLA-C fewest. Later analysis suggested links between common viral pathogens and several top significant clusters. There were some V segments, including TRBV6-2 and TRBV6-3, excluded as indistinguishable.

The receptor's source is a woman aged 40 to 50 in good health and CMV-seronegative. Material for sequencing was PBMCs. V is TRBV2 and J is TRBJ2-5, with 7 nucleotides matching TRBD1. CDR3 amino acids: CASSVRQGKETQYF. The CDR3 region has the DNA TGTGCCAGCAGTGTGAGACAGGGAAAGGAGACCCAGTACTTC. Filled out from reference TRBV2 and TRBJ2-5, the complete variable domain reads EPEVTQTPSHQVTQMGQEVILRCVPISNHLYFYWYRQILGQKVEFLVSFYNNEISEKSEIFDDQFSVERPDGSNFTLKIRSTKLEDSAMYFCASSVRQGKETQYFGPGTRLLVL.